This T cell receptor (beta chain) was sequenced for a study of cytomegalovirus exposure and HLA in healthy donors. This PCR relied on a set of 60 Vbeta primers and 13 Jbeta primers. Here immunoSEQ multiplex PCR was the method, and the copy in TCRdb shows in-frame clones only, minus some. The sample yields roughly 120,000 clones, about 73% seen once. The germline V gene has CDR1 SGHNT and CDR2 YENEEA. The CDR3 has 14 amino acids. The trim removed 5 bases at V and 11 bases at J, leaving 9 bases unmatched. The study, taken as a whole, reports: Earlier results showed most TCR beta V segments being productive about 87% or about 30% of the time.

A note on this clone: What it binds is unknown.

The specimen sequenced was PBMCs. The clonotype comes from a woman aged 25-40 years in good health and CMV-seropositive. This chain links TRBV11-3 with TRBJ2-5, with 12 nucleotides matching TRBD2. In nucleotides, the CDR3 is TGTGCCAGCAGCCAATCCACTAGCGGGGGGAAACAGTACTTC. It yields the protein CASSQSTSGGKQYF.